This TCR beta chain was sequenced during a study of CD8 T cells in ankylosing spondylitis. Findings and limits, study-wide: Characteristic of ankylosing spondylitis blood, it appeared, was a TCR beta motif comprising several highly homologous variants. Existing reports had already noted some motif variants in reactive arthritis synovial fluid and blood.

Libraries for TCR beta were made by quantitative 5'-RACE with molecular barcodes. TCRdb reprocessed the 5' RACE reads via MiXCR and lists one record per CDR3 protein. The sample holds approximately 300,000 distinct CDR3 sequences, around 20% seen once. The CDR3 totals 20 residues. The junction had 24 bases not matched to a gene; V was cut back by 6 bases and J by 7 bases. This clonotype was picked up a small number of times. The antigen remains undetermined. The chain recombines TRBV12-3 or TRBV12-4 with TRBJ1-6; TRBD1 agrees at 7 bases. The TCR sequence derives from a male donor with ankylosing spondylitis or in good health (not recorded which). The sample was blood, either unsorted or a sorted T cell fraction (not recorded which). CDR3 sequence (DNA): TGTGCCAGCAGCGATTTTTCCTGGACAGGCCGCCGGATAATGAATTCACCCCTCCACTTT. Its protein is CASSDFSWTGRRIMNSPLHF.